The source of this TCR beta chain is a study of T cells in Graves' hyperthyroidism and ophthalmopathy. RNA transcripts yielded amplified TCR beta CDR3 regions. The primer set for the first-round RT-PCR of the TCR CDR3 was HTBI. Each CDR3 protein gets one entry after TCRdb re-called the multiplex PCR reads with MiXCR. The sample includes under 550,000 distinct CDR3 sequences, roughly an eighth of them seen just once. Study results and limitations: The authors' 13 V-J model separated ophthalmopathy from stable hyperthyroidism.

This clonotype was seen repeatedly, ten times or more. Its antigen is as yet unknown. This CDR3 has 15 amino acids. Germline-derived CDR1 and CDR2 are KGHSH and LQKENI. V dropped 3 bases and J dropped 0 bases, with 10 bases sitting between them. The material sequenced was blood. The sequence derives from a young woman with Graves' hyperthyroidism. The V gene is TRBV18, the J gene TRBJ2-3; TRBD2 is a possible D gene (5 bases). The CDR3 protein is CASSPSVTSTDTQYF. CDR3 bases: TGTGCCAGCTCACCTAGCGTAACTAGCACAGATACGCAGTATTTT.